Listed below are T cell receptor beta chains from one sample, sequenced in a study of cytomegalovirus exposure and HLA in healthy donors. Here immunoSEQ multiplex PCR was the method, and the copy in TCRdb shows in-frame clones only, minus some. The top ten hold 1.9% of the sample, which has some 120,000 clones, roughly 14% seen once. Sequenced sample: PBMCs. The receptors derive from a woman younger than 30 in good health and CMV-seronegative. The CDR3 runs from the conserved cysteine through the conserved F or W. The order of the fields is D gene, J gene, clone size, V gene, CDR3 protein, CDR3 DNA. D genes are given only for firm matches. Clone sizes are given selectively: once, few, many, or a class where the clone is expanded.

>TRBD2|TRBJ2-1|few|TRBV19
CASSIPGGSYNEQFF
TGTGCCAGTAGTATCCCGGGAGGCTCCTACAATGAGCAGTTCTTC
>TRBD1|TRBJ1-5|few|TRBV5-1
CASSLAPTGSRQPQHF
TGCGCCAGCAGCTTGGCACCGACAGGGAGTAGACAGCCCCAGCATTTT
>TRBD1|TRBJ1-3|few|TRBV6-6
CASSYSTRTGDIYF
TGTGCCAGCAGTTACTCGACGAGGACAGGGGACATATATTTT
>TRBD2|TRBJ2-7|few|TRBV5-1
CASSREGEGYEQYF
TGCGCCAGCAGCCGGGAAGGGGAGGGATACGAGCAGTACTTC
>.|TRBJ1-1|few|TRBV5-4
CASSRGTGNTEAFF
TGTGCCAGCAGCAGGGGTACAGGGAACACTGAAGCTTTCTTT
>.|TRBJ1-3|.|TRBV30
CAWSSWGGLSGNTIYF
TGTGCCTGGAGTTCGTGGGGGGGCCTATCTGGAAACACCATATATTTT
>TRBD1|TRBJ2-2|few|TRBV28
CASSQPQGQGTGELFF
TGTGCCAGCAGTCAACCACAGGGGCAGGGCACCGGGGAGCTGTTTTTT
>TRBD1|TRBJ1-5|few|TRBV30
CAWSGTGSAQPQHF
TGTGCCTGGAGTGGGACAGGGTCGGCTCAGCCCCAGCATTTT
>.|TRBJ2-7|many|TRBV4-1
CASSHRGGARDEQYF
TGCGCCAGCAGCCATCGAGGAGGGGCCCGGGACGAGCAGTACTTC
>TRBD1|TRBJ1-1|.|TRBV6-5
CASWTGVNTEAFF
TGTGCCAGCTGGACAGGGGTGAACACTGAAGCTTTCTTT
>.|TRBJ1-2|few|TRBV28
CASSPGEIYGYTF
TGTGCCAGCAGCCCAGGGGAAATCTATGGCTACACCTTC
>TRBD1|TRBJ2-7|.|TRBV4-1
CASSQASTGAYEQYF
TGCGCCAGCAGCCAAGCCTCGACAGGGGCCTACGAGCAGTACTTC
>TRBD2|TRBJ2-1|few|TRBV2
CASSELAGGPNEQFF
TGTGCCAGCAGTGAATTAGCGGGAGGGCCGAATGAGCAGTTCTTC
>TRBD1|TRBJ2-6|.|TRBV7-8
CASSLRDRGNSGANVLTF
TGTGCCAGCAGCTTAAGGGACAGGGGTAATTCGGGGGCCAACGTCCTGACTTTC
>.|TRBJ1-4|few|TRBV6-5
CASTAGYNEKLFF
TGTGCCAGCACAGCGGGGTATAATGAAAAACTGTTTTTT
>.|TRBJ1-4|.|TRBV5-1
CASSLSPVNEKLFF
TGCGCCAGCAGCTTGTCGCCGGTTAATGAAAAACTGTTTTTT
>.|TRBJ1-5|.|TRBV27
CASSLSGGGINQPQHF
TGTGCCAGCAGTTTATCTGGAGGAGGGATAAATCAGCCCCAGCATTTT
>TRBD2|TRBJ2-7|few|TRBV2
CATSTSGVTYEQYF
TGTGCCACCTCAACTAGCGGGGTCACCTACGAGCAGTACTTC
>.|TRBJ2-2|.|TRBV30
CAWYSNTGELFF
TGTGCCTGGTACTCGAACACCGGGGAGCTGTTTTTT
>.|TRBJ2-3|few|TRBV9
CASSVGRQSSTDTQYF
TGTGCCAGCAGCGTAGGGCGACAAAGTAGCACAGATACGCAGTATTTT
>TRBD1|TRBJ1-6|few|TRBV5-6
CASSNIDRGYNSPLHF
TGTGCCAGCAGCAACATCGACAGGGGGTATAATTCACCCCTCCACTTT
>TRBD2|TRBJ2-2|.|TRBV7-6
CASSAGVVGELFF
TGTGCCAGCAGCGCGGGGGTGGTCGGGGAGCTGTTTTTT
>TRBD2|TRBJ2-1|.|TRBV11-2
CASSSRLADYNEQFF
TGTGCCAGCAGCTCAAGACTAGCGGACTACAATGAGCAGTTCTTC
>.|TRBJ2-7|.|TRBV30
CAWSSGYEQYF
TGTGCCTGGAGTAGCGGCTACGAGCAGTACTTC
>TRBD2|TRBJ2-3|.|TRBV5-1
CASSPLSGGVGTDTQYF
TGCGCCAGCAGCCCCCTCTCGGGGGGAGTCGGCACAGATACGCAGTATTTT
>.|TRBJ2-3|.|TRBV6-1
CASSEFREPDTQYF
TGTGCCAGCAGTGAATTCAGGGAACCAGATACGCAGTATTTT
>.|TRBJ2-3|few|TRBV5-6
CASSLPGDTQYF
TGTGCCAGCAGCCTCCCGGGAGATACGCAGTATTTT
>.|TRBJ2-5|.|TRBV28
CATSGILETQYF
TGTGCCACTTCGGGGATCCTAGAGACCCAGTACTTC
>TRBD2|TRBJ2-1|many|TRBV6-4
CASSDGTSGNNEQFF
TGTGCCAGCAGTGACGGGACTAGCGGTAACAATGAGCAGTTCTTC
>.|TRBJ1-5|few|TRBV6-1
CASSEVAVTPQHF
TGTGCCAGCAGTGAAGTGGCCGTAACGCCCCAGCATTTT
>TRBD1|TRBJ1-2|.|TRBV19
CASSTRDRVGGYTF
TGTGCCAGTAGTACACGGGACAGGGTAGGTGGCTACACCTTC
>TRBD1|TRBJ1-1|.|TRBV2
CASSEALGGGANTEAFF
TGTGCCAGCAGTGAAGCGCTTGGAGGGGGCGCGAACACTGAAGCTTTCTTT
>TRBD1|TRBJ1-6|few|TRBV5-5
CASSLSRQGNSPLHF
TGTGCCAGCAGCCTCTCCCGACAGGGAAATTCACCCCTCCACTTT
>TRBD1|TRBJ2-7|few|TRBV27
CASSFTGGRYEQYF
TGTGCCAGCAGTTTTACAGGGGGGAGGTACGAGCAGTACTTC
>TRBD2|TRBJ2-5|.|TRBV13
CASSIIKGGRSRGETQYF
TGTGCCAGCAGCATAATAAAGGGCGGGAGGTCTCGGGGGGAGACCCAGTACTTC
>TRBD1|TRBJ2-7|few|TRBV10-3
CATGGQGSYEQYF
TGTGCCACCGGGGGACAGGGTTCCTACGAGCAGTACTTC
>.|TRBJ2-2|few|TRBV5-5
CASSFGTGELFF
TGTGCCAGCAGCTTCGGGACCGGGGAGCTGTTTTTT
>.|TRBJ1-1|few|TRBV28
CASSLYPGGDTEAFF
TGTGCCAGCAGTTTATATCCAGGCGGGGACACTGAAGCTTTCTTT
>TRBD1|TRBJ1-4|.|TRBV28
CASSSLTGTGEKLFF
TGTGCCAGCAGTTCTTTAACAGGGACAGGTGAAAAACTGTTTTTT
>.|TRBJ1-5|few|TRBV6-5
CASSPRVGNQPQHF
TGTGCCAGCAGTCCCAGGGTGGGCAATCAGCCCCAGCATTTT
>.|TRBJ2-7|.|TRBV9
CASSVDGTGPYEQYF
TGTGCCAGCAGCGTAGATGGCACAGGACCCTACGAGCAGTACTTC
>TRBD2|TRBJ2-7|few|TRBV7-7
CASSTDPSGRYEQYF
TGTGCTAGCAGCACAGACCCTAGCGGGAGGTACGAGCAGTACTTC
>.|TRBJ1-2|.|TRBV27
CASSYHHQGRGYGYTF
TGTGCCAGCAGTTACCACCACCAGGGCAGGGGCTATGGCTACACCTTC
>.|TRBJ2-7|few|TRBV6-6
CASSYNGRTYEQYF
TGTGCCAGCAGTTACAATGGGAGGACGTACGAGCAGTACTTC
>.|TRBJ2-7|few|TRBV29-1
CSVRRTYEQYF
TGCAGCGTGCGGCGGACCTACGAGCAGTACTTC
>.|TRBJ1-1|.|TRBV29-1
CSVGTSHTEAFF
TGCAGCGTTGGGACAAGTCACACTGAAGCTTTCTTT
>.|TRBJ2-2|few|TRBV27
CASSLWLASGPGELFF
TGTGCCAGCAGTTTATGGCTAGCGAGTGGTCCCGGGGAGCTGTTTTTT
>.|TRBJ2-2|.|TRBV6-5
CASSYSTLAGELFF
TGTGCCAGCAGTTACTCTACCCTAGCCGGGGAGCTGTTTTTT
>TRBD1|TRBJ2-6|few|TRBV9
CASSVVGTGRAGANVLTF
TGTGCCAGCAGCGTAGTGGGGACAGGGAGAGCTGGGGCCAACGTCCTGACTTTC
>TRBD1|TRBJ2-1|.|TRBV5-6
CASSPTGTGTYNEQFF
TGTGCCAGCAGCCCAACCGGGACAGGGACCTACAATGAGCAGTTCTTC
>.|TRBJ2-3|.|TRBV10-1
CASARGAESTQYF
TGCGCCAGCGCTCGGGGGGCCGAAAGTACGCAGTATTTT
>.|TRBJ2-1|few|TRBV5-6
CASSLETLYNEQFF
TGTGCCAGCAGCTTGGAGACACTGTACAATGAGCAGTTCTTC
>.|TRBJ2-3|.|TRBV7-9
CASSRRTVQDTQYF
TGTGCCAGCAGCCGAAGGACTGTGCAAGATACGCAGTATTTT
>.|TRBJ2-1|few|TRBV30
CAWSHRVTARNNNEQFF
TGTGCCTGGAGTCACAGGGTTACGGCCAGGAATAACAATGAGCAGTTCTTC